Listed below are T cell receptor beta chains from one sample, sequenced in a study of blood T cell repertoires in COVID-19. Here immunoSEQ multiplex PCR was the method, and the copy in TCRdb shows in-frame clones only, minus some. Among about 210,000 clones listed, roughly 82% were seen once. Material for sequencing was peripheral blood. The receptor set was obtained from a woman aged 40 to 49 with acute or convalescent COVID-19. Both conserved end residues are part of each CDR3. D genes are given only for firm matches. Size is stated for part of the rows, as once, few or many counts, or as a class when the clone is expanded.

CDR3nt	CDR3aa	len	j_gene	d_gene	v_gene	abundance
TGCGCCAGCAGCCCGAAAGGGCAGGGGGCGCACACTGAAGCTTTCTTT	CASSPKGQGAHTEAFF	16	TRBJ1-1	TRBD1	TRBV5-1	-
TGTGCCAGCAGTATTCTCCGGGGTCATGCGGAGACCCAGTACTTC	CASSILRGHAETQYF	15	TRBJ2-5	-	TRBV25-1	-
TGCGCCAGCAGCGAATCAATACAGGGAAAGAACACTGAAGCTTTCTTT	CASSESIQGKNTEAFF	16	TRBJ1-1	-	TRBV10-1	-
TGTGCCAGCAGCTTAGGGGGGACAGCGCTCAGCAATCAGCCCCAGCATTTT	CASSLGGTALSNQPQHF	17	TRBJ1-5	TRBD1	TRBV7-8	few
TGTGCCAGCTCACCACCAGGGGGCGCCTACAATGAGCAGTTCTTC	CASSPPGGAYNEQFF	15	TRBJ2-1	TRBD1	TRBV18	-
TGTGCCAGCAGACCGGGACAGATTTACGAGCAGTACTTC	CASRPGQIYEQYF	13	TRBJ2-7	TRBD1	TRBV6-5	-
TGCGCCAGCAGCTCCTTCGACAGGCTCTCTGGAAACACCATATATTTT	CASSSFDRLSGNTIYF	16	TRBJ1-3	-	TRBV5-1	few
TGTGCCAGCAGCTCTGGAGGGCCTAGCGCCGATACGCAGTATTTT	CASSSGGPSADTQYF	15	TRBJ2-3	-	TRBV25-1	-
TGTGCCAGCAGTACGCGACAGGACAATGAGCAGTTCTTC	CASSTRQDNEQFF	13	TRBJ2-1	-	TRBV6-2/TRBV6-3	-
TGTGCCAGCAGTTTCGGGGACAGGGGGGAAGGCTACACCTTC	CASSFGDRGEGYTF	14	TRBJ1-2	TRBD1	TRBV28	-
TGTGCCAGTACCCCCCATCCTAACTATGGCTACACCTTC	CASTPHPNYGYTF	13	TRBJ1-2	-	TRBV19	-
TGTGCCAGCAGTTCCTGGAGGAGCAATCAGCCCCAGCATTTT	CASSSWRSNQPQHF	14	TRBJ1-5	-	TRBV6-5	-
TGCGCCAGCAGCTTGGGACAGAGGGGGGAAAAACTGTTTTTT	CASSLGQRGEKLFF	14	TRBJ1-4	-	TRBV5-1	-
TGTGCCAGCAGTTATGACAGGGTAGCTAACTATGGCTACACCTTC	CASSYDRVANYGYTF	15	TRBJ1-2	TRBD1	TRBV6-5	few
TGTGCCAGCAGCGTCGGAGGAGTCGGGTCACCCCTCCACTTT	CASSVGGVGSPLHF	14	TRBJ1-6	-	TRBV11-3	-
TGTGCCGGAGCCGGGACAGGAAATTCACCCCTCCACTTT	CAGAGTGNSPLHF	13	TRBJ1-6	TRBD1	TRBV6-5	-
TGTGCCAGCAGTTTGGGCCACCTCTTGGCTACGCAGTATTTT	CASSLGHLLATQYF	14	TRBJ2-3	-	TRBV28	-
TGTGCCAGCAGCTTAGATCTAACAGGGGGCTACACTGAAGCTTTCTTT	CASSLDLTGGYTEAFF	16	TRBJ1-1	TRBD1	TRBV11-2	-
TGCAGCGTTGGGGGCCTGGAAGGCACAGATACGCAGTATTTT	CSVGGLEGTDTQYF	14	TRBJ2-3	-	TRBV29-1	once
TGTGCCAGCAGTGGCGTGAAGGGGGCTATGAACACTGAAGCTTTCTTT	CASSGVKGAMNTEAFF	16	TRBJ1-1	TRBD1	TRBV6-6	-
TGTGCCAGCGGGAGGGGGGGCATTTTCTCAGATACGCAGTATTTT	CASGRGGIFSDTQYF	15	TRBJ2-3	-	TRBV7-2	-
TGTGCCAGCAGCTCTTCCGGGACAGGGGAACTCTATGGCTACACCTTC	CASSSSGTGELYGYTF	16	TRBJ1-2	TRBD1	TRBV7-9	few
TGTGCCTGGCAAACAGCCATGGCGGGGTATGGCTACACCTTC	CAWQTAMAGYGYTF	14	TRBJ1-2	-	TRBV30	-
TGTGCCAGCAGTCCGGGACTAGCGGGAGTTACCGGGGAGCTGTTTTTT	CASSPGLAGVTGELFF	16	TRBJ2-2	TRBD2	TRBV27	-
TGCGCCAGCAGCTTGACCGGGACAGGGGGCCAAGGCTACACCTTC	CASSLTGTGGQGYTF	15	TRBJ1-2	TRBD1	TRBV5-1	-
TGTGCCAGCACTAGACAGGGGGCAGCTAATGAAAAACTGTTTTTT	CASTRQGAANEKLFF	15	TRBJ1-4	TRBD1	TRBV6-6	-
TGTGCCACCAGTGACGGGACAAGGCCCTTCACTGAAGCTTTCTTT	CATSDGTRPFTEAFF	15	TRBJ1-1	-	TRBV24-1	-
TGTGCCAGCGGAACAGTCCACCCCTTCTTGTTATTAAGAGAGCAGTACTTC	CASGTVHPFLLLREQYF	17	TRBJ2-7	-	TRBV7-6	-
TGTGCCAGCAGTGAACTGGGGCCTTCCTACAATGAGCAGTTCTTC	CASSELGPSYNEQFF	15	TRBJ2-1	-	TRBV2	once
TGTGCCAGCAGCTTCCGGACTAGCGGGAGCGGGGCCTACGAGCAGTACTTC	CASSFRTSGSGAYEQYF	17	TRBJ2-7	TRBD2	TRBV7-2	-
TGTGCCAGCAGTTACTCAGACACGATGACTTTT	CASSYSDTMTF	11	TRBJ1-4	-	TRBV6-6	-
TGCAGCGTAACAACAGGGACCAGCGGCTACACCTTC	CSVTTGTSGYTF	12	TRBJ1-2	-	TRBV29-1	-
TGTGCCAGCAGTTTAGTGCGGGAGAGCACTGAAGCTTTCTTT	CASSLVRESTEAFF	14	TRBJ1-1	-	TRBV27	-
TGTGCCAGCAGCGACAAGACAGGGATTGGGAACTATGGCTACACCTTC	CASSDKTGIGNYGYTF	16	TRBJ1-2	TRBD1	TRBV9	-
TGCGCCAGCAGCCCTAACTTGGGACTGTCTGGCGGGGAGCTGTTTTTT	CASSPNLGLSGGELFF	16	TRBJ2-2	-	TRBV5-1	-